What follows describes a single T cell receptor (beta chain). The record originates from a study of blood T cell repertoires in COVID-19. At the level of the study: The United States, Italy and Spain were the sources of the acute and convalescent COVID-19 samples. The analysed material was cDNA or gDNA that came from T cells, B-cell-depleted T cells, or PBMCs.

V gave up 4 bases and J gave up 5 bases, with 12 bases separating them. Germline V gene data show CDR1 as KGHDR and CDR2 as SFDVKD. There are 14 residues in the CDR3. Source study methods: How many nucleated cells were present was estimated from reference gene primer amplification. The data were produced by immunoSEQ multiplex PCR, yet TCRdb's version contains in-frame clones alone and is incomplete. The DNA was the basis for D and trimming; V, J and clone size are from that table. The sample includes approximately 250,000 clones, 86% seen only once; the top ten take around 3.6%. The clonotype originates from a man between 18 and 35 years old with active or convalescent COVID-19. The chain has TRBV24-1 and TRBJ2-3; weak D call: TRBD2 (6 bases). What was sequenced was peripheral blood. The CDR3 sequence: CATSEAGSGDTQYF. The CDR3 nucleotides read TGTGCCACCAGTGAGGCGGGATCGGGAGATACGCAGTATTTT.